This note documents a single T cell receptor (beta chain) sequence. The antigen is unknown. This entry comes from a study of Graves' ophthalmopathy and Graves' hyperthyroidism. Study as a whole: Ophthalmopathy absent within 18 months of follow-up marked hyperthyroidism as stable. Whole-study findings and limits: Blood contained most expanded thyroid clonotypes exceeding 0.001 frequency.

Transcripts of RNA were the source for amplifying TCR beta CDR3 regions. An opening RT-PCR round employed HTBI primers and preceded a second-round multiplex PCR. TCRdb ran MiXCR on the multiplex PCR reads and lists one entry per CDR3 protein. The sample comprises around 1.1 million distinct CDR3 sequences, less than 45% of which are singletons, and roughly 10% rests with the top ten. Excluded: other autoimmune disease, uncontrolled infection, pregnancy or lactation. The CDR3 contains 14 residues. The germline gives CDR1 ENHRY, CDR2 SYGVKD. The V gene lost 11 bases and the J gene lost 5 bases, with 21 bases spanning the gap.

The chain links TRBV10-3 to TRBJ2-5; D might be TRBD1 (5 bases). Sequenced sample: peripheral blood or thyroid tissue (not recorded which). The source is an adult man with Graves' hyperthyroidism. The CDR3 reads CASEDAGPGETQYF. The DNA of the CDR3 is TGTGCCTCCGAAGACGCAGGGCCTGGGGAGACCCAGTACTTC.